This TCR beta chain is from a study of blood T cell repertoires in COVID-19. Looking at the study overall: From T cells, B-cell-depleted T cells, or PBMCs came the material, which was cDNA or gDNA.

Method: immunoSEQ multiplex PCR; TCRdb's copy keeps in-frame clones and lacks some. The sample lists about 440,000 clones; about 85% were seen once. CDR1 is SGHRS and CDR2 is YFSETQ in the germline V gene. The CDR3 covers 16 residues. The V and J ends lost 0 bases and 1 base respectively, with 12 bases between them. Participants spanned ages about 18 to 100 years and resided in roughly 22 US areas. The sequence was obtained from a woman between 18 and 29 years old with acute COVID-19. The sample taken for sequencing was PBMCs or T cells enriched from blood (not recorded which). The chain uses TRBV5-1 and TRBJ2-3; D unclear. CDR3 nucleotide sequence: TGCGCCAGCAGCTTGGGAAATCCAGGCCGCACAGATACGCAGTATTTT. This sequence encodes CASSLGNPGRTDTQYF. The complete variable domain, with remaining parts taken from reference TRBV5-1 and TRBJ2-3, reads KAGVTQTPRYLIKTRGQQVTLSCSPISGHRSVSWYQQTPGQGLQFLFEYFSETQRNKGNFPGRFSGRQFSNSRSEMNVSTLELGDSALYLCASSLGNPGRTDTQYFGPGTRLTVL.